The T cell receptor beta chain under discussion was sequenced for a study of multiple sclerosis patients with progressive multifocal leukoencephalopathy. Across the study: Multiple sclerosis patients on natalizumab who never developed PML served as longitudinally sampled controls. General study findings and limits: Most PML patients had lower entropy, suggesting less diverse TRB repertoires. Findings may reflect JC virus infection or just general immunocompromise.

As for time point: before natalizumab initiation. Sequenced by immunoSEQ multiplex PCR; TCRdb stores in-frame clones only, minus some. This table has tens of thousands of clones, about 92% appearing once. To note about this clone: Antigen specificity is unknown.

Source material: PBMCs. The receptor comes from a man aged 25 to 40 with multiple sclerosis.

CDR3: CASSQDRPRGYGYTF. DNA of the CDR3: TGCGCCAGCAGCCAAGATCGACCTAGGGGCTATGGCTACACCTTC. The gene calls are TRBV4-3 and TRBJ1-2, with TRBD1 as a possible D gene (5 bases). The CDR3 is 15 residues long. The germline gives CDR1 LGHNA, CDR2 YSLEER. Trimming removed 0 bases from V and 4 bases from J, with 12 bases in between.